The present T cell receptor beta chain was sequenced within a study of blood T cell repertoires in COVID-19 (dated by TCRdb to the early 2020s). Notes on the research overall: Collaborator samples came from the United States, Italy and Spain and covered acute and convalescent phases of COVID-19. The material from the prospective study consisted of cDNA or gDNA derived from T cells, B-cell-depleted T cells, or PBMCs. The dataset comprised deeply sampled blood TCRbeta repertoires from subjects exposed to, actively infected with, or recovered from COVID-19. Where available, HLA class I and class II types were obtained from metadata supplied by the sample provider rather than from assay-based typing. The repertoires were released in a freely available public database meant as a resource for research on the immune response to SARS-CoV-2. The sample metadata nearly always contained a de-identified subject ID, COVID-19 status, age in years and sex. The samples were drawn from the first 160 participants of the ongoing ImmuneRACE study and from under 1,500 subjects provided by 6 global collaborators.

Notes on this clone: Its antigen remains undetermined. No much larger clone exists at a distance of one base, and base qualities are not known.

Trimming leaves V shorter by 7 bases and J shorter by 4 bases, with the junction holding 7 bases beyond the gene matches. The CDR3 goes from the cysteine to the phenylalanine over 14 residues. The entry retains the CDR3 DNA only, 42 bases that are in frame from base 1. From the germline V gene, CDR1 is MDHEN and CDR2 is SYDVKM. TCRbeta CDR3 regions were amplified from genomic DNA using the immunoSEQ Assay, a bias-controlled multiplex PCR. The published analysis was carried out like this. The number of nucleated cells in each sample was estimated by amplification of reference gene primers within the assay. To quantify the absolute abundance of each unique TCRbeta CDR3 rearrangement, sequence reads were collapsed and filtered. For each sample, productive Simpson clonality was calculated as the square root of Simpson's diversity index over productive rearrangements. TCRdb mirrors the immuneACCESS table, restricted to in-frame sequences. Some clones are absent from its copies; in checked studies, under half trace to an unresolved V gene, and the reason for the others is unknown. V, J and clone size derive from that table, while D and trimming were established from the DNA sequence. The sample yields about 250,000 clones; approximately 86% were counted once. 1.5% to 2% of the sample belongs to the ten largest clones.

Samples from volunteer blood donors who had recovered from COVID-19 were contributed by a second Seattle source. Each collaborating institution followed its own protocols to collect whole blood in K2EDTA tubes. Collaborator samples were shipped for TCRbeta analysis as frozen whole blood, isolated PBMCs, or DNA extracted from either sample type. On the study overall, not on this receptor specifically: Clinical and demographic metadata were provided uncurated, with the amount varying by source and participant.

The chain links TRBV28 with TRBJ2-7; 10 bases in between match TRBD1. The specimen sequenced was peripheral blood. This TCR derives from an older woman who had recovered from COVID-19. The DNA sequence reads TGTGCCAGCACCTCGGGACAGGGGTTGTACGAGCAGTACTTC. Translated, it gives CASTSGQGLYEQYF.